Included here is one TCR beta chain sequence, with context. This clone appeared once. This clone's antigen is unknown. No qualities accompany the bases; no much larger clone lies one base away. V is shortened by 5 bases, J by 4 bases, and the region joining them spans 11 bases. The CDR3 starts with the cysteine, ends with the phenylalanine, and has 14 residues. The sequence is cut down to CDR3 DNA, 42 bases in frame from base 1. CDR1 and CDR2 were assigned from the germline V gene as MDHEN and SYDVKM. The immunoSEQ Assay, a bias-controlled multiplex PCR, was used to amplify TCRbeta CDR3 regions from genomic DNA. The authors' pipeline ran thus. The number of nucleated cells in each sample was estimated from the amplification of reference gene primers within the assay. To quantify the absolute abundance of each unique TCRbeta CDR3 rearrangement, sequence reads were collapsed and filtered. For each sample, productive Simpson clonality was calculated as the square root of Simpson's diversity index over productive rearrangements. TCRdb took this table from immuneACCESS and kept in-frame rearrangements with V and J called. Such tables lack part of the clones; where checked against another copy, unresolved V genes explain under half of the gap, and the rest is unexplained. The V and J calls and clone size were taken over from that table, and D and trimming were inferred from the DNA. This sample lists about 110,000 clones; around 88% were detected once. The ten largest clonotypes hold 6.5% to 7% of the sample.

The data were obtained in a study of blood T cell repertoires in COVID-19 (dated by TCRdb to about 2020). Background for the entire study: Collaborator samples came from the United States, Italy and Spain and covered acute and convalescent phases of COVID-19. Samples came from the ongoing ImmuneRACE study (first 160 participants) plus 1,254 subjects from 6 global collaborators. The dataset comprised deeply sampled blood TCRbeta repertoires from subjects exposed to, actively infected with, or recovered from COVID-19. The prospective study material was composed of cDNA or gDNA derived from T cells, B-cell-depleted T cells, or PBMCs. Where available, HLA class I and class II types were taken from metadata supplied by the sample provider and were not determined by assay-based typing. The repertoires were released in a freely available public database meant as a resource for research on the immune response to SARS-CoV-2. A de-identified subject ID, COVID-19 status, age in years and sex were almost always included in the sample metadata.

What the authors observed across the whole study: Clinical and demographic metadata were provided uncurated, with the amount varying by source and participant.

Whole blood was collected in K2EDTA tubes by collaborating institutions according to the institutions' own protocols. For TCRbeta analysis, collaborators shipped samples in one of three forms: frozen whole blood, isolated PBMCs, or DNA extracted from either of those sample types. The sequence links TRBV28 to TRBJ1-4; TRBD1 is possibly the D segment (5 matching bases). Sequenced: peripheral blood. The receptor was isolated from a middle-aged man with active or convalescent COVID-19. The DNA sequence is as follows: TGTGCCAGCAGTCCTCATGACAGTAATGAAAAACTGTTTTTT. It is translated as CASSPHDSNEKLFF.